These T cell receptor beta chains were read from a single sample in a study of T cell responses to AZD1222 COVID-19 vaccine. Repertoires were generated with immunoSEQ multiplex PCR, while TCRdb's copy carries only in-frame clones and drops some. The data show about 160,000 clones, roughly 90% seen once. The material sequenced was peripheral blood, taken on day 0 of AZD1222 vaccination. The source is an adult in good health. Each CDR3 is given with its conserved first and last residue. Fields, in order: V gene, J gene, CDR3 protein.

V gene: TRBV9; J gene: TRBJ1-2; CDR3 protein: CASSPGQGGYGYTF
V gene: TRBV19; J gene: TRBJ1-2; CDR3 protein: CASSIETGYGYTF
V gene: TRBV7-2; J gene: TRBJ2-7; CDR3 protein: CASSVTGYEQYF
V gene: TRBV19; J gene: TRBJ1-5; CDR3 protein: CASGREDGNQPQHF
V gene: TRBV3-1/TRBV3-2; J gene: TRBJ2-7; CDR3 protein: CASSRWDTLLGRYEQYF
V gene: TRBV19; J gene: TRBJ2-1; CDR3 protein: CASFRTGDDEQFF
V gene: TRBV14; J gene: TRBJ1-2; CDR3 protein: CASSQATRDGGYTF
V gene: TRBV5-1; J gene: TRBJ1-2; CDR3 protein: CASSIPGINYGYTF
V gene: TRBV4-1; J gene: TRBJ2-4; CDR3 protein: CASSPAWKNIQYF
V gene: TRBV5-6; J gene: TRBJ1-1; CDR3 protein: CASSLEGPMLNTEAFF
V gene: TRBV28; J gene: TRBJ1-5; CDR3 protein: CASRFEWSNQPQHF
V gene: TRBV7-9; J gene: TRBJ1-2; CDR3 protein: CASSAPGQDYGYTF
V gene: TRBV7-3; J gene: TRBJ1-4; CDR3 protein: CASSLIGANEKLFF
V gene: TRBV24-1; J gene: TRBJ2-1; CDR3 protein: CATSDWVDRGNEQFF
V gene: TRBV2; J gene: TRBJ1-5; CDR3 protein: CASSEAHNSNQPQHF
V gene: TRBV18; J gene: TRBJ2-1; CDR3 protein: CASSPGLAGHNEQFF
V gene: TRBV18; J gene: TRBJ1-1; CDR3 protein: CASSSSRDRTAEAFF
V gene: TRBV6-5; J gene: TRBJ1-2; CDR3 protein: CASSLQGYGYTF
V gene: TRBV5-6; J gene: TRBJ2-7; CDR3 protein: CASSLTGTGEHEQYF
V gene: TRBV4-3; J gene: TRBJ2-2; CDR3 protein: CASSRREYGGELFF
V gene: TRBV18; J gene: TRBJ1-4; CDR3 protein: CASSQAMGEKLFF
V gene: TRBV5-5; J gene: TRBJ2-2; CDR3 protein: CASSLDLPGTGELFF
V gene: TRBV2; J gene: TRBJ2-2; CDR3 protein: CASRASGHTGELFF
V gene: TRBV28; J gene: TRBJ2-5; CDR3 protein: CASRPGGETQYF
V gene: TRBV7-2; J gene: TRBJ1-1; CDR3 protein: CASGRGVMNTEAFF
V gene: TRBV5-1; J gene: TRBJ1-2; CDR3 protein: CASSSGTGYTF
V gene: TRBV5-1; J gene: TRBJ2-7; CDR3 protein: CASSPSTGSYEQYF
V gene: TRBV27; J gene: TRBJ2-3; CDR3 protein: CASSWTTGDTQYF
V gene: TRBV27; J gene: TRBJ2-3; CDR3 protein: CASSWNRGHTDTQYF
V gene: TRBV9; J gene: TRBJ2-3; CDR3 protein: CASSGNTDTQYF
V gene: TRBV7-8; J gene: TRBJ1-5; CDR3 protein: CASSRHRLYSNQPQHF
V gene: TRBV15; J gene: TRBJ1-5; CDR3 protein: CASSRGGNQPQHF
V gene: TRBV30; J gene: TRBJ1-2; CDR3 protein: CAWSKKGASFSGYTF
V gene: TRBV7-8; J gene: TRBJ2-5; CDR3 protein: CASSLVGGQETQYF
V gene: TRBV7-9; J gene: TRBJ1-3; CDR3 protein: CASSSRTGSGNTIYF
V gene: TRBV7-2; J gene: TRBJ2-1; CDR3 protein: CASSSRTSGTYNEQFF
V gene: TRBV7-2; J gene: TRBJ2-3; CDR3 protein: CASSSGLGDTDTQYF
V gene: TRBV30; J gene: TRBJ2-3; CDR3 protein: CAWSRGEVILKQYF
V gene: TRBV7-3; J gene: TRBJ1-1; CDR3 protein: CASSFGRDTEAFF
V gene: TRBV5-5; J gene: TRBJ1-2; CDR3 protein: CASSLESTANYGYTF
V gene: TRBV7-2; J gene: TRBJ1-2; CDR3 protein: CASSISGGRDGYTF
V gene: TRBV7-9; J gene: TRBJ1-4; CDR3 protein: CASRTGGATNEKLFF
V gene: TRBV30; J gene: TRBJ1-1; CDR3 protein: CAWSVPLGVVGTEAFF
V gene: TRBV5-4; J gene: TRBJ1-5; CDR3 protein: CASSDTGSNQPQHF
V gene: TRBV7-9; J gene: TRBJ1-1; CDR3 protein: CASADRGFNTEAFF
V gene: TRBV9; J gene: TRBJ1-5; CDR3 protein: CASSVVGGNLSNQPQHF
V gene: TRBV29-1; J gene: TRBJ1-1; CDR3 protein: CSVVHTEAFF
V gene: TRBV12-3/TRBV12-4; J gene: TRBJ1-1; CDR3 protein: CASSFTQNTEAFF
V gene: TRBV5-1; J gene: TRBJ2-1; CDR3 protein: CASSLRGSGASYNEQFF